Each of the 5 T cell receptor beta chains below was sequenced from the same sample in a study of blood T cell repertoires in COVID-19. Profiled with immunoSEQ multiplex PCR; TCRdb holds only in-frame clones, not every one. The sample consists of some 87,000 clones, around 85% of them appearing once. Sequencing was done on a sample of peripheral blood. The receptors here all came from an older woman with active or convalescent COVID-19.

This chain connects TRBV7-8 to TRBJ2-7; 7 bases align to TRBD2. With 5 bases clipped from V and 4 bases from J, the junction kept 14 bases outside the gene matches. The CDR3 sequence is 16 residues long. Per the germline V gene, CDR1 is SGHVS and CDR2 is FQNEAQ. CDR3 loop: CASSHSGVLGGYEQYF. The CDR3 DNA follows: TGTGCCAGCAGCCACAGCGGGGTCTTGGGGGGGTACGAGCAGTACTTC.

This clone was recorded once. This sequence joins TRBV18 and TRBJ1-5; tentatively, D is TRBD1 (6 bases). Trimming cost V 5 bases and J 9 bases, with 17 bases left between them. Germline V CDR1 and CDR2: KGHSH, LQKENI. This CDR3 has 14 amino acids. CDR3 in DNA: TGTGCCAGCTCAACCGGACAGTCCCCTTGGCCCCAGCATTTT. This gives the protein CASSTGQSPWPQHF.

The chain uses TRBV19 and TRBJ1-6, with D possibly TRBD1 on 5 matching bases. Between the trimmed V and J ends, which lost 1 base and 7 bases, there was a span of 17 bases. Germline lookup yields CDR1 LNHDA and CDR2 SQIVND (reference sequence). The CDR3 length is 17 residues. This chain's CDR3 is CASSIVVRVTENSPLHF. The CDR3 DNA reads TGTGCCAGTAGTATAGTTGTCAGGGTGACGGAGAATTCACCCCTCCACTTT.

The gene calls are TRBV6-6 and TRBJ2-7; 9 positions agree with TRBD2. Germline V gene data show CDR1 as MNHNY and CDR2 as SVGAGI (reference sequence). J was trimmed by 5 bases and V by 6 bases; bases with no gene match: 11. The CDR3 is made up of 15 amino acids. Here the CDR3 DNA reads TGTGCCAGCAGCCCTCTCGCGGGGGGGCGGAACGAGCAGTACTTC. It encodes CASSPLAGGRNEQYF.

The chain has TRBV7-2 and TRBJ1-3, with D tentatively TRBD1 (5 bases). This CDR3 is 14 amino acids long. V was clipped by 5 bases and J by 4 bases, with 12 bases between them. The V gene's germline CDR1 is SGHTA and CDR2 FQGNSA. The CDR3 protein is CASSTQGGGNTIYF. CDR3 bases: TGTGCCAGCAGCACCCAGGGAGGGGGAAACACCATATATTTT.